This is a list of T cell receptor beta chains from one sample in a study of blood T cell repertoires in COVID-19. Repertoires were generated with immunoSEQ multiplex PCR, while TCRdb's copy carries only in-frame clones and drops some. The sample includes about 200,000 clones, about three quarters of them seen just once. The source material was peripheral blood. The receptors shown here come from a woman of 80 years or more with active or convalescent COVID-19. The CDR3 runs from the conserved cysteine through the conserved F or W. The D gene is left open where the match is weak. Some rows have no size entry. The others give once, few or many, or a class for an expanded clone.

D,J,V,size,CDR3,DNA
TRBD2,TRBJ2-7,TRBV6-5,.,CASRTVRGVNGEQYF,TGTGCCAGCCGCACCGTTCGGGGGGTTAATGGCGAGCAGTACTTC
TRBD2,TRBJ2-1,TRBV2,few,CASSGGGIGPTSSYNEQFF,TGTGCCAGCAGTGGGGGGGGGATCGGCCCGACGAGCTCCTACAATGAGCAGTTCTTC
TRBD1,TRBJ2-7,TRBV28,.,CASSHQTGGSYEQYF,TGTGCCAGCAGTCATCAAACAGGGGGGAGTTACGAGCAGTACTTC
.,TRBJ1-3,TRBV7-3,few,CASSPAPGDTIYF,TGTGCCAGCAGTCCTGCCCCAGGGGACACCATATATTTT
.,TRBJ2-1,TRBV6-5,.,CASSQQGLLEQFF,TGTGCCAGCAGTCAACAGGGTCTTCTTGAGCAGTTCTTC
.,TRBJ2-5,TRBV7-2,.,CASSLGRGETQYF,TGTGCCAGCAGCTTGGGCAGGGGAGAGACCCAGTACTTC
.,TRBJ1-4,TRBV3-1/TRBV3-2,.,CASSQVGELFF,TGTGCCAGCAGCCAAGTCGGGGAACTGTTTTTT
.,TRBJ1-5,TRBV3-1/TRBV3-2,few,CASSQVLGNQPQHF,TGTGCCAGCAGCCAAGTTCTTGGCAATCAGCCCCAGCATTTT
.,TRBJ2-1,TRBV4-1,.,CASKGRIEQFF,TGCGCCAGCAAGGGGCGGATTGAGCAGTTCTTC
.,TRBJ2-7,TRBV7-3,.,CASSPGLPPYEQYF,TGTGCCAGCAGCCCTGGACTACCTCCCTACGAGCAGTACTTC
.,TRBJ2-5,TRBV14,once,CASSQGGRGAQETQYF,TGTGCCAGCAGCCAAGGAGGCCGGGGGGCCCAAGAGACCCAGTACTTC
.,TRBJ2-1,TRBV7-9,.,CASSLRGGAAYNEQFF,TGTGCCAGCAGCTTACGAGGCGGGGCGGCCTACAATGAGCAGTTCTTC
.,TRBJ2-3,TRBV2,.,CASSENRFPTDTQYF,TGTGCCAGCAGTGAAAACAGGTTCCCCACAGATACGCAGTATTTT
TRBD1,TRBJ1-2,TRBV27,.,CASSLAFGQGNYGYTF,TGTGCCAGCAGTTTGGCGTTTGGACAGGGAAACTATGGCTACACCTTC
.,TRBJ1-2,TRBV2,.,CASSIGLANYGYTF,TGTGCCAGCAGTATCGGACTAGCTAACTATGGCTACACCTTC
TRBD1,TRBJ1-5,TRBV24-1,.,CATSGAPGQGSGNNQPQHF,TGTGCCACCAGCGGGGCGCCGGGACAGGGATCAGGTAACAATCAGCCCCAGCATTTT
.,TRBJ2-1,TRBV19,.,CASSNGGMYNEQFF,TGTGCCAGTAGTAACGGGGGAATGTACAATGAGCAGTTCTTC
.,TRBJ2-7,TRBV13,.,CASSARQNSYEQYF,TGTGCCAGCAGCGCCAGACAGAACTCCTACGAGCAGTACTTC
.,TRBJ1-5,TRBV2,.,CASKQSVSQPQHF,TGTGCCAGCAAACAGTCAGTCAGTCAGCCCCAGCATTTT
TRBD1,TRBJ2-7,TRBV11-2,.,CASSSTGGPYEQYF,TGTGCCAGCAGCTCCACAGGGGGCCCCTACGAGCAGTACTTC
TRBD1,TRBJ2-2,TRBV7-2,.,CASSPRTGPGELFF,TGTGCCAGCAGCCCTCGGACAGGGCCCGGGGAGCTGTTTTTT
.,TRBJ2-7,TRBV20-1,.,CSALGDHEQYF,TGCAGTGCTTTGGGAGACCACGAGCAGTACTTC
TRBD1,TRBJ1-1,TRBV2,.,CASSWTGVDATEAFF,TGTGCCAGCAGCTGGACAGGGGTGGATGCCACTGAAGCTTTCTTT
.,TRBJ2-2,TRBV4-3,.,CASSQGTGGLTGELFF,TGCGCCAGCAGCCAAGGAACGGGGGGCCTTACCGGGGAGCTGTTTTTT
TRBD1,TRBJ1-2,TRBV27,.,CASSLSRGQAYGYTF,TGTGCCAGCAGTTTAAGTAGGGGACAGGCCTATGGCTACACCTTC
.,TRBJ1-2,TRBV6-5,.,CASSYQGNYGYTF,TGTGCCAGCAGTTACCAGGGGAACTATGGCTACACCTTC
.,TRBJ1-3,TRBV4-3,.,CASSQYSAADLGNTIYF,TGCGCCAGCAGCCAATATAGTGCAGCGGATCTTGGAAACACCATATATTTT
TRBD1,TRBJ2-7,TRBV5-1,.,CASSIGTGIYEQYF,TGCGCCAGCAGCATCGGGACAGGGATCTACGAGCAGTACTTC
.,TRBJ2-7,TRBV5-1,few,CASERGTGPPYEQYF,TGCGCCAGTGAAAGGGGAACTGGGCCTCCCTACGAGCAGTACTTC
.,TRBJ1-6,TRBV7-2,.,CASSLSRVYNSPLHF,TGTGCCAGCAGCTTAAGCAGGGTCTATAATTCACCCCTCCACTTT
.,TRBJ2-2,TRBV7-6,.,CASSFGDSDTGELFF,TGTGCCAGCAGCTTCGGAGACTCAGACACCGGGGAGCTGTTTTTT
.,TRBJ1-2,TRBV29-1,.,CSVEGTAANYGYTF,TGCAGCGTTGAAGGGACAGCAGCTAACTATGGCTACACCTTC
.,TRBJ1-4,TRBV6-5,.,CASKKGGANEKLFF,TGTGCCAGCAAAAAAGGGGGGGCTAATGAAAAACTGTTTTTT
TRBD1,TRBJ1-2,TRBV4-1,few,CASSQEETGASNYGYTF,TGCGCCAGCAGCCAAGAGGAGACAGGGGCTTCTAACTATGGCTACACCTTC
TRBD1,TRBJ2-3,TRBV5-1,few,CASRHGQGGTDTQYF,TGCGCCAGCAGACACGGACAGGGAGGCACAGATACGCAGTATTTT
.,TRBJ2-1,TRBV11-2,few,CASSLLAGGDEQFF,TGTGCCAGCAGCCTCCTGGCAGGCGGGGATGAGCAGTTCTTC
TRBD1,TRBJ2-3,TRBV28,.,CASSDRGVADTQYF,TGTGCCAGCAGTGACAGGGGGGTAGCAGATACGCAGTATTTT
TRBD2,TRBJ2-7,TRBV28,.,CASSSPLRGGLDEQYF,TGTGCCAGCAGTTCCCCCCTCCGGGGGGGCCTGGACGAGCAGTACTTC
.,TRBJ1-2,TRBV6-5,.,CASSYSSTADGYTF,TGTGCCAGCAGTTACTCGAGTACAGCGGATGGCTACACCTTC
.,TRBJ1-2,TRBV7-9,.,CASSPWAQGLSYGYTF,TGTGCCAGCAGCCCCTGGGCGCAGGGTCTTAGCTATGGCTACACCTTC
.,TRBJ1-1,TRBV28,once,CASSLRFPNTEAFF,TGTGCCAGCAGTTTGAGGTTTCCTAACACTGAAGCTTTCTTT
.,TRBJ1-5,TRBV6-2/TRBV6-3,.,CASSLRGFGNQPQHF,TGTGCCAGCAGTCTACGGGGGTTCGGCAATCAGCCCCAGCATTTT
.,TRBJ2-2,TRBV11-3,few,CASSRRTVGHTGELFF,TGTGCCAGCAGTAGACGGACAGTCGGTCACACCGGGGAGCTGTTTTTT
.,TRBJ1-1,TRBV24-1,.,CATSDGGWGSTEAFF,TGTGCCACCAGTGACGGAGGCTGGGGTAGCACTGAAGCTTTCTTT